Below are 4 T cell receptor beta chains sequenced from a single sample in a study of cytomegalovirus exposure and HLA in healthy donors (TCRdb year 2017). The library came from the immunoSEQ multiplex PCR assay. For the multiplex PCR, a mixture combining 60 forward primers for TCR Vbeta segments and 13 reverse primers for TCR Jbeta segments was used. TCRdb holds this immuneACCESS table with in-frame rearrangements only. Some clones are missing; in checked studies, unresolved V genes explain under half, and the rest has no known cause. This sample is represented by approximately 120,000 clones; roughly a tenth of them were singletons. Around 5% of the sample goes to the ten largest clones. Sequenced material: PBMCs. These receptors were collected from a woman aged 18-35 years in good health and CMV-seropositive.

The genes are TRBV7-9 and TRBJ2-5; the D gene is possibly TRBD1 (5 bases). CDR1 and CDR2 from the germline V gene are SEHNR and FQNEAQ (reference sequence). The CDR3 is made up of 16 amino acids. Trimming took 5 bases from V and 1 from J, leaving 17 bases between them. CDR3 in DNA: TGTGCCAGCAGCCGGACCAACCAGGGTCTCCAAGAGACCCAGTACTTC. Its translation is CASSRTNQGLQETQYF.

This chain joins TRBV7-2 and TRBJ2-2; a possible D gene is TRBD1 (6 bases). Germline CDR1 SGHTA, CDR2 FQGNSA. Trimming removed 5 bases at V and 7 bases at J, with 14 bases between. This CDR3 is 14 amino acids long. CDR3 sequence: CASSPWTESGELFF. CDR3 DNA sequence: TGTGCCAGCAGCCCATGGACAGAAAGCGGGGAGCTGTTTTTT.

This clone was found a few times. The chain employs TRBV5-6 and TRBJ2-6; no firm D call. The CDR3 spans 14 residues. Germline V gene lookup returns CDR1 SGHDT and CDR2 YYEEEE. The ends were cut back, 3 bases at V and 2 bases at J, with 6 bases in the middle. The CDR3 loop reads CASSSPAGANVLTF. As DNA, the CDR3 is TGTGCCAGCAGCTCCCCTGCTGGGGCCAACGTCCTGACTTTC.

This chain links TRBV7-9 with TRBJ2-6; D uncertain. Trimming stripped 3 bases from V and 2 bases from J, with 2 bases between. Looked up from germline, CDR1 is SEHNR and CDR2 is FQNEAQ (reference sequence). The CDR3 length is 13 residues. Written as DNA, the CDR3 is TGTGCCAGCAGCTTCGCTGGGGCCAACGTCCTGACTTTC. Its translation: CASSFAGANVLTF.